These 21 T cell receptor beta chains came from one sample sequenced in a study of T cells after yellow fever vaccination. TCRdb independently ran MiXCR on the 5' RACE reads; one entry per CDR3 protein. There are about 320,000 distinct CDR3 sequences in the sample; 3.5% to 4.5% occur only once, and approximately 19% lies in the top ten. The sample consisted of PBMCs, taken 15 days after the yellow fever booster vaccination. The receptors originated from a man between 18 and 29 years old who received the YFV17D yellow fever vaccine.

The sample holds many counts of this clonotype. This sequence joins TRBV7-8 and TRBJ1-3; D is ambiguous. This CDR3 contains 14 residues. The V end lost 5 bases, the J end lost 4 bases, and 12 bases lay between the germline ends. Germline loops: CDR1 SGHVS, CDR2 FQNEAQ. The chain's CDR3 is CASSPRGPGNTIYF. CDR3 coding DNA: TGTGCCAGCAGCCCCCGAGGGCCCGGAAACACCATATATTTT.

This clonotype was seen many times. This chain joins TRBV29-1 and TRBJ1-2, with 7 bases fitting TRBD1. J lost 2 bases, V lost 2 bases, and 5 bases had no gene match. Germline CDR1 is SQVTM and CDR2 is ANQGSEA. This CDR3 contains 14 residues. CDR3 nucleotides: TGCAGCGTTGAAACCTCGGGACAGAACTATGGCTACACCTTC. Residues: CSVETSGQNYGYTF.

This clonotype was seen many times. The rearrangement joins TRBV2 to TRBJ1-2, with D perhaps TRBD1 (5 bases). Germline loops: CDR1 SNHLY, CDR2 FYNNEI. This CDR3 is built from 14 residues. V lost 5 bases and J lost 8, with 18 bases in between. CDR3 nucleotides: TGTGCCAGCAGTCCGACGGGGGTGGCGGGCGGCTACACCTTC. This translates into CASSPTGVAGGYTF.

This clonotype showed up just a few times. The junction does not match germline at one end; this may be a read error. The chain combines TRBV7-9 with TRBJ1-5; 9 bases match TRBD1. Germline values: CDR1 SEHNR, CDR2 FQNEAQ (reference sequence). CDR3 length equals 14 residues. The CDR3 protein is CASSQGQGNRPQHF. DNA of the CDR3: TGTGCCAGCAGCCAGGGACAGGGTAATCGGCCCCAGCATTTT.

The V and J genes are TRBV20-1 and TRBJ2-3, with TRBD2 matching 9 bases. Trimming at V came to 2 bases and at J to 5 bases, leaving 17 bases not matched to a gene. CDR1 DFQATT and CDR2 SNEGSKA come from the germline V gene (reference sequence). The CDR3 runs 18 residues. CDR3 region: CSARLSGGSLYVGDTQYF. CDR3 bases: TGCAGTGCTAGACTTAGCGGGGGTTCCCTTTATGTGGGAGATACGCAGTATTTT.

This clonotype occurred many times. The chain combines TRBV20-1 with TRBJ2-1, with 13 positions matching TRBD2. CDR3 length: 14 residues. Germline assignment: CDR1 DFQATT and CDR2 SNEGSKA (reference sequence). In nucleotides, the CDR3 is TGCAGCCTACTAACTAGCGGGGGGGCGGGTGAGCAGTTCTTC. Encoded protein: CSLLTSGGAGEQFF.

This clonotype has ten or more counts. The V and J genes are TRBV24-1 and TRBJ2-1; D might be TRBD1 (6 bases). CDR3 length: 12 amino acids. Germline lookup yields CDR1 KGHDR and CDR2 SFDVKD. Trimming cost V 9 bases and J 4 bases, with 9 bases left between them. CDR3 sequence: CATRDTYNEQFF. DNA of the CDR3: TGTGCCACCCGGGACACTTACAATGAGCAGTTCTTC.

This clonotype was picked up a small number of times. The J gene is TRBJ2-7, the V gene TRBV14, with D tentatively TRBD1 (5 bases). The length of the CDR3 is 14 residues. Looked up from germline, CDR1 is SGHDN and CDR2 is FVKESK. V gave up 2 bases and J gave up 3 bases, with 11 bases separating them. CDR3 loop: CASSQITGRYEQYV. Here the CDR3 DNA reads TGTGCCAGCAGCCAAATAACAGGCCGCTACGAGCAGTACGTC.

V is TRBV4-3 and J is TRBJ1-3; D is undetermined. Germline values: CDR1 LGHNA, CDR2 YSLEER. V lost 6 bases to trimming and J lost 0 bases, with 15 bases between them. There are 16 residues in the CDR3. Written as DNA, the CDR3 is TGCGCCAGCAGTTCCTCGGACGGCAGCTCTGGAAACACCATATATTTT. The encoded protein is CASSSSDGSSGNTIYF.

This clonotype was recorded at least ten times. V gene TRBV6-5 combines with J gene TRBJ2-2; 9 nucleotides match TRBD2. V dropped 2 bases and J dropped 0; count of bases not matched to a gene: 4. The CDR3 loop spans 17 amino acids. Germline V lookup: CDR1 MNHEY, CDR2 SVGAGI. The CDR3 nucleotides read TGTGCCAGCAGTTACAACCTAGCGGGGACGAACACCGGGGAGCTGTTTTTT. Protein sequence: CASSYNLAGTNTGELFF.

Many counts were recorded for this clonotype. This sequence joins TRBV4-2 and TRBJ1-1; D is unresolved. Germline V gene data show CDR1 as LGHNA and CDR2 as YNFKEQ. The CDR3 is 15 residues long. Trimming stripped 1 base from V and 4 bases from J, with 13 bases between. The CDR3 spells CASSQGAGEATEAFF. The CDR3 DNA reads TGTGCCAGCAGCCAAGGCGCCGGGGAAGCCACTGAAGCTTTCTTT.

J is TRBJ2-7 and V is TRBV6-6, with D possibly being TRBD1 or TRBD2 (5 bases each). The V end was cut by 2 bases, the J end by 3 bases, with 14 bases between. This CDR3 contains 15 residues. Per the germline V gene, CDR1 is MNHNY and CDR2 is SVGAGI (reference sequence). CDR3 amino acids: CASSYDDSGFYEQYF. In DNA, the CDR3 is TGTGCCAGCAGTTACGACGACAGCGGTTTCTACGAGCAGTACTTC.

This clonotype was found many times. The V and J genes are TRBV7-2 and TRBJ2-7; 7 bases are a match to TRBD1. The CDR3 covers 16 residues. The germline V gene has CDR1 SGHTA and CDR2 FQGNSA. After removal of 0 bases from V and 7 bases from J, the junction contained 12 bases not matched to a gene. CDR3 DNA: TGTGCCAGCAGCTTAGCGTTGGCAGGGGGTGTGAGGGAGCAGTACTTC. This translates into CASSLALAGGVREQYF.

This clonotype was recorded a few times. This sequence joins TRBV12-3 or TRBV12-4 and TRBJ2-1; 8 bases match TRBD1. The CDR3 length is 15 residues. V shed 5 bases and J 6 bases; nucleotides not matched to a gene: 9. The CDR3 loop reads CASSPRGQLRNEQFF. CDR3 sequence (DNA): TGTGCCAGCAGTCCCAGGGGGCAATTACGCAATGAGCAGTTCTTC.

This clonotype was seen a few times. The chain carries TRBV5-4 and TRBJ2-5, with 7 bases matching TRBD1. J gave up 1 base and V 4 bases, and 7 bases lay outside the gene matches. Per the germline V gene, CDR1 is SGHNT and CDR2 is YYREEE (reference sequence). This CDR3 is built from 15 residues. The CDR3 sequence is CASSTPTGFQETQYF. For the CDR3, the DNA is TGTGCCAGCAGCACACCGACAGGGTTCCAAGAGACCCAGTACTTC. Looking up the rest from reference TRBV5-4 and TRBJ2-5 gives the full variable domain: ETGVTQSPTHLIKTRGQQVTLRCSSQSGHNTVSWYQQALGQGPQFIFQYYREEENGRGNFPPRFSGLQFPNYSSELNVNALELDDSALYLCASSTPTGFQETQYFGPGTRLLVL.

This clonotype was observed at least ten times. J is TRBJ1-5 and V is TRBV20-1; 7 bases fit TRBD1. The trim removed 8 bases at V and 3 bases at J, leaving 4 bases unmatched. Germline V gene data show CDR1 as DFQATT and CDR2 as SNEGSKA (reference sequence). The CDR3 runs to 12 residues. As DNA, the CDR3 is TGCAGTTCGGGACAGATCAATCAGCCCCAGCATTTT. Protein: CSSGQINQPQHF.

This clonotype was detected many times. J is TRBJ2-6 and V is TRBV5-1; a possible D gene is TRBD1 (6 bases). The ends were cut back, 0 bases at V and 2 bases at J, with 6 bases in the middle. The V gene's germline CDR1 is SGHRS and CDR2 YFSETQ. The CDR3 totals 15 residues. The CDR3 nucleotides are TGCGCCAGCAGCTTGGAGGGGGCTGGGGCCAACGTCCTGACTTTC. Encoded protein: CASSLEGAGANVLTF.

This clonotype has more than one count but fewer than ten. The rearrangement joins TRBV29-1 to TRBJ2-6; 8 bases map to TRBD2. This CDR3 region has 15 residues. Germline V gene lookup returns CDR1 SQVTM and CDR2 ANQGSEA. V lost 4 bases and J lost 2; bases outside the gene matches: 4. The CDR3 sequence is CSVVAGGTGANVLTF. In DNA form, the CDR3 reads TGCAGCGTTGTGGCGGGGGGAACTGGGGCCAACGTCCTGACTTTC.

This clonotype turned up a few times. The chain uses TRBV6-5 and TRBJ1-4; 9 bases fit TRBD1. The V gene's germline CDR1 is MNHEY and CDR2 SVGAGI. The CDR3 is 15 residues long. V lost 2 bases to trimming and J lost 4 bases; unmatched junction nucleotides: 2. Here the CDR3 reads CASSYEGQGNEKLFF. CDR3 coding DNA: TGTGCCAGCAGTTACGAGGGACAGGGTAATGAAAAACTGTTTTTT.

V is TRBV28 and J is TRBJ2-6; 9 nucleotides align to TRBD1. The germline gives CDR1 MDHEN, CDR2 SYDVKM. This CDR3 contains 16 residues. The V segment lost 6 bases and the J segment 10 bases; nucleotides outside the gene matches: 13. The chain's CDR3 is CASRKPGQGLKNVLTF. CDR3 in DNA: TGTGCCAGCAGAAAACCCGGACAGGGGTTAAAGAACGTCCTGACTTTC.

The CDR3 DNA is TGTGCCACCAGTGACCCGTTTGGGGGCACAGATACGCAGTATTTT. This codes for CATSDPFGGTDTQYF. This chain uses TRBV24-1 with TRBJ2-3; D unresolved. The length of the CDR3 is 15 residues. Trimming removed 4 bases from V and 1 base from J, with 11 bases in between. The V gene's germline CDR1 is KGHDR and CDR2 SFDVKD.